The 28 T cell receptor beta chains below come from one sample, sequenced in a study of blood T cell repertoires in COVID-19. Data came from immunoSEQ multiplex PCR; TCRdb stores just in-frame clones and leaves some out. The sample yields 200,000 to 250,000 clones, 70% to 90% seen once. The sample comprised peripheral blood. The receptors stem from a man aged 50-59 years with acute or convalescent COVID-19.

The chain is built from TRBV2 and TRBJ2-2, with TRBD2 matching 8 bases. CDR3 size: 16 residues. Looked up from germline, CDR1 is SNHLY and CDR2 is FYNNEI. V was pared by 6 bases and J by 2 bases, with 8 bases of the junction left unmatched. This chain's CDR3 is CASRKSGGLNTGELFF. The CDR3 DNA follows: TGTGCCAGCAGAAAGAGCGGGGGACTCAACACCGGGGAGCTGTTTTTT.

This chain uses TRBV2 with TRBJ1-5; D call uncertain. The CDR3 is made up of 13 amino acids. Germline V CDR1 and CDR2: SNHLY, FYNNEI. V was pared by 3 bases and J by 7 bases, with 10 bases between. The chain's CDR3 is CASSDEGRQPQHF. As DNA, the CDR3 is TGTGCCAGCAGTGATGAGGGAAGACAGCCCCAGCATTTT. Filled out from reference TRBV2 and TRBJ1-5, the complete variable domain reads EPEVTQTPSHQVTQMGQEVILRCVPISNHLYFYWYRQILGQKVEFLVSFYNNEISEKSEIFDDQFSVERPDGSNFTLKIRSTKLEDSAMYFCASSDEGRQPQHFGDGTRLSIL.

V usage is TRBV11-2 and J usage is TRBJ1-5; D uncertain. The CDR3 is 15 amino acids. Trimming removed 0 bases from V and 6 bases from J, with 12 bases in between. Germline V lookup: CDR1 SGHAT, CDR2 FQNNGV. The CDR3 DNA reads as TGTGCCAGCAGCTTAGATCGACAAGTCGGTCAGCCCCAGCATTTT. It encodes CASSLDRQVGQPQHF.

V and J are TRBV4-1 and TRBJ2-3; 7 bases align to TRBD1. CDR3 length: 17 residues. The trim removed 0 bases at V and 4 bases at J, leaving 10 bases unmatched. Germline assignment: CDR1 MGHRA and CDR2 YSYEKL. CDR3 DNA sequence: TGCGCCAGCAGCCAAGATATGAGACAGGGTGTCCCAGATACGCAGTATTTT. Protein sequence: CASSQDMRQGVPDTQYF.

The chain links TRBV12-3 or TRBV12-4 to TRBJ1-1; 10 positions match TRBD1. J lost 4 bases, V lost 6 bases, and 2 bases had no gene match. The CDR3 covers 13 residues. The DNA for the CDR3 is TGTGCCAGCAGCCGACAGGGGGCCACTGAAGCTTTCTTT. It translates to CASSRQGATEAFF.

This chain uses TRBV13 with TRBJ1-6; possible D gene TRBD1, 5 bases. Trimming shortened V by 4 bases and J by 3 bases, and 10 bases separated the two germline ends. Germline V gives CDR1 PRHDT, CDR2 FYEKMQ (reference sequence). CDR3 size: 15 residues. CDR3 in amino acids: CASSSGLNYNSPLHF. CDR3 nucleotide sequence: TGTGCCAGCAGCTCGGGACTCAACTATAATTCACCCCTCCACTTT.

This chain uses TRBV27 with TRBJ1-2, with a weak D call TRBD1 (6 bases). Between the trimmed V and J ends, which lost 7 bases and 4 bases, there was a span of 13 bases. From germline, CDR1 is MNHEY and CDR2 SMNVEV (reference sequence). This CDR3 is 13 amino acids long. The CDR3 DNA follows: TGTGCCAGCACTCCGACAGGTGTCTATGGCTACACCTTC. Protein: CASTPTGVYGYTF.

The V gene is TRBV5-1, the J gene TRBJ1-1; TRBD1 matches 8 bases. This CDR3 comprises 14 residues. The germline V gene encodes CDR1 SGHRS and CDR2 YFSETQ. Trimming cost V 3 bases and J 4 bases; bases outside gene matches: 5. In DNA form, the CDR3 reads TGCGCCAGCAGCTGGGGACAGGAGGGCACTGAAGCTTTCTTT. Translating it yields CASSWGQEGTEAFF. The entire variable domain, with the rest obtained from reference TRBV5-1 and TRBJ1-1, is as follows: KAGVTQTPRYLIKTRGQQVTLSCSPISGHRSVSWYQQTPGQGLQFLFEYFSETQRNKGNFPGRFSGRQFSNSRSEMNVSTLELGDSALYLCASSWGQEGTEAFFGQGTRLTVV.

This clone was seen at least ten times. The J gene is TRBJ2-2, the V gene TRBV18, with a tentative D call TRBD2 (5 bases). CDR1 and CDR2 (germline): KGHSH, LQKENI. Trimming removed 4 bases from V and 7 bases from J, with 7 bases in between. The CDR3 is made up of 12 amino acids. This CDR3 reads CASSRRIGELFF. CDR3 sequence (DNA): TGTGCCAGCTCACGGAGGATCGGGGAGCTGTTTTTT. The full variable domain, rest sourced from reference TRBV18 and TRBJ2-2, is NAGVMQNPRHLVRRRGQEARLRCSPMKGHSHVYWYRQLPEEGLKFMVYLQKENIIDESGMPKERFSAEFPKEGPSILRIQQVVRGDSAAYFCASSRRIGELFFGEGSRLTVL.

This sequence joins TRBV6-2 or TRBV6-3 and TRBJ2-1; D is unclear. Per the germline V gene, CDR1 is MNHEY and CDR2 is SVGEGT. Trimming left V 2 bases short and J 10 bases short, with 18 bases between. This CDR3 has 15 residues. CDR3 sequence reads: CASSYPSSGPREQFF. As DNA, the CDR3 is TGTGCCAGCAGTTACCCCTCCTCTGGGCCACGCGAGCAGTTCTTC.

The V and J genes are TRBV2 and TRBJ2-1, with D possibly TRBD2 on 5 matching bases. Germline V gene data show CDR1 as SNHLY and CDR2 as FYNNEI. V was pared by 7 bases and J by 2 bases, with 9 bases between. This CDR3 contains 13 residues. The CDR3, as DNA: TGTGCCAGCACCGGGGTGCCCTACAATGAGCAGTTCTTC. This translates into CASTGVPYNEQFF.

The chain combines TRBV10-3 with TRBJ2-5; 7 nucleotides match TRBD1. The germline CDR1 and CDR2 sequences are ENHRY and SYGVKD. The J segment lost 3 bases and the V segment lost 7 bases, leaving 8 bases of the junction unmatched. This CDR3 is 14 amino acids long. CDR3 region: CAIKGRQGEETQYF. The CDR3 DNA follows: TGTGCCATCAAGGGTCGACAGGGCGAAGAGACCCAGTACTTC.

The chain is built from TRBV6-5 and TRBJ1-2; D is perhaps TRBD1 (6 bases). Germline CDR1 and CDR2: MNHEY and SVGAGI. The CDR3 length is 13 residues. Trimming cost V 10 bases and J 0 bases, with 12 bases left between them. The CDR3 DNA is TGTGCCACCCGGGACACCGCTAACTATGGCTACACCTTC. Protein: CATRDTANYGYTF.

The chain uses TRBV3-1 (or the pseudogene TRBV3-2) and TRBJ1-2; the D is unclear. Germline CDR1 and CDR2: LGHDT and YNNKEL (reference sequence). The V and J ends lost 1 base and 1 base respectively, with 4 bases between them. The CDR3 sequence is 13 residues long. CDR3 amino acids: CASSQGLNYGYTF. The CDR3, as DNA: TGTGCCAGCAGCCAAGGACTTAACTATGGCTACACCTTC.

CDR3 DNA: TGTGCCAGCTCAACAGGTAATCAGCCCCAGCATTTT. Encoded protein: CASSTGNQPQHF. The V and J genes are TRBV18 and TRBJ1-5, with a tentative D call TRBD1 (5 bases). The CDR3 length is 12 residues. Germline V gives CDR1 KGHSH, CDR2 LQKENI. Trimming stripped 5 bases from V and 4 bases from J, with 6 bases between.

The chain carries TRBV5-5 and TRBJ2-3; 7 bases line up with TRBD1. CDR1 is SGHKS, CDR2 YYEKEE, per germline (reference sequence). The CDR3 contains 15 residues. V lost 4 bases to trimming and J lost 1 base; unmatched junction nucleotides: 6. The CDR3 loop is CASSRSTGGTDTQYF. For the CDR3, the DNA is TGTGCCAGCAGCAGGAGTACAGGGGGCACAGATACGCAGTATTTT.

The chain uses TRBV11-2 and TRBJ1-3, with D hard to call. The V gene's germline CDR1 is SGHAT and CDR2 FQNNGV. The CDR3 consists of 15 residues. The ends were cut back, 1 base at V and 0 bases at J, with 7 bases in the middle. CDR3 nucleotides: TGTGCCAGCAGCTTAGTGTTCGGCTCTGGAAACACCATATATTTT. This gives the protein CASSLVFGSGNTIYF.

This chain connects TRBV9 to TRBJ2-1; 7 bases align to TRBD1. The germline CDR1 and CDR2 sequences are SGDLS and YYNGEE. J was trimmed by 9 bases and V by 0 bases; bases with no gene match: 9. The CDR3 contains 15 residues. The CDR3 sequence: CASSVAGQASGEQFF. In DNA, the CDR3 is TGTGCCAGCAGCGTAGCAGGACAGGCCAGCGGTGAGCAGTTCTTC. The full variable domain, in which reference TRBV9 and TRBJ2-1 provide the parts outside the CDR3, is DSGVTQTPKHLITATGQRVTLRCSPRSGDLSVYWYQQSLDQGLQFLIQYYNGEERAKGNILERFSAQQFPDLHSELNLSSLELGDSALYFCASSVAGQASGEQFFGPGTRLTVL.

V and J are TRBV7-8 and TRBJ2-5, with 7 bases fitting TRBD2. Trimming at V came to 1 base and at J to 2 bases, leaving 7 bases not matched to a gene. Germline V CDR1 and CDR2: SGHVS, FQNEAQ. The CDR3 has 16 residues. CDR3 sequence: CASSLGSWGGQETQYF. The CDR3 bases are TGTGCCAGCAGCTTAGGCTCTTGGGGGGGGCAAGAGACCCAGTACTTC.

On this clone itself: Other DNA sequences of this sample code for an identical CDR3. CDR3: CASSDRAGANTEAFF. CDR3 coding DNA: TGTGCCAGCAGTGATAGGGCAGGGGCTAACACTGAAGCTTTCTTT. The chain joins TRBV6-1 to TRBJ1-1, with D perhaps TRBD1 (6 bases). Trimming shortened V by 3 bases and J by 2 bases, and 13 bases separated the two germline ends. CDR1 MNHNS and CDR2 SASEGT come from the germline V gene. The CDR3 is made up of 15 amino acids.

This rearrangement joins TRBV10-2 to TRBJ2-5; possible D gene TRBD1, 6 bases. Trimming stripped 6 bases from V and 4 bases from J, with 15 bases between. From germline, CDR1 is WSHSY and CDR2 SAAADI. The CDR3 has 14 amino acids. Here the CDR3 DNA reads TGCGCCAGCAGAGGGGGTGAGGAACGAGAGACCCAGTACTTC. It is translated as CASRGGEERETQYF.

The chain employs TRBV5-6 and TRBJ1-1; possible D gene TRBD1, 6 bases. Germline V gene data show CDR1 as SGHDT and CDR2 as YYEEEE. The CDR3 is 16 residues long. V was trimmed by 4 bases and J by 0 bases, leaving 16 bases between them. The CDR3 here is CASSGDRSRMNTEAFF. The CDR3 nucleotides read TGTGCCAGCAGCGGCGACAGGAGCCGCATGAACACTGAAGCTTTCTTT.

Regarding this clone: In the same sample, other DNA sequences code for this CDR3. The V call is TRBV12-3 or TRBV12-4, the J call TRBJ1-1; D uncertain. The V end lost 1 base, the J end lost 1 base, and 4 bases lay between the germline ends. The CDR3 is made up of 13 amino acids. The CDR3 bases are TGTGCCAGCAGTTTAGGGCCGAACACTGAAGCTTTCTTT. The encoded protein is CASSLGPNTEAFF.

The rearrangement links TRBV15 to TRBJ1-5; 9 nucleotides align to TRBD1. The V segment lost 2 bases and the J segment 0 bases; nucleotides outside the gene matches: 14. This CDR3 has 20 residues. Germline V gives CDR1 LNHNV, CDR2 YYDKDF (reference sequence). The CDR3 reads CATSRNPGQGVTGSNQPQHF. In nucleotides, the CDR3 is TGTGCCACCAGCAGAAATCCGGGACAGGGAGTAACTGGTAGCAATCAGCCCCAGCATTTT.

The J gene is TRBJ2-2, the V gene TRBV6-5; possible D gene TRBD1, 6 bases. CDR3 length: 14 amino acids. Germline V gives CDR1 MNHEY, CDR2 SVGAGI. V gave up 7 bases and J gave up 6 bases, with 15 bases separating them. The CDR3: CASTDGQPPGELFF. The CDR3 nucleotides are TGTGCCAGCACCGACGGACAGCCTCCCGGGGAGCTGTTTTTT.

The chain's CDR3 is CASSPRTVTEAFF. For the CDR3, the DNA is TGTGCCAGCAGCCCCCGGACAGTCACTGAAGCTTTCTTT. The chain has TRBV7-9 and TRBJ1-1; weak D call: TRBD1 (6 bases). Trimming pared 5 bases from V and 4 bases from J, leaving 11 bases between. Germline-derived CDR1 and CDR2 are SEHNR and FQNEAQ (reference sequence). The CDR3 covers 13 residues.

This sequence joins TRBV18 and TRBJ1-3; TRBD1 might be the D (5 bases). From germline, CDR1 is KGHSH and CDR2 LQKENI. The CDR3 covers 16 residues. Trimming removed 0 bases from V and 0 bases from J, with 9 bases in between. The CDR3: CASSPPGLHSGNTIYF. CDR3 coding DNA: TGTGCCAGCTCACCACCGGGACTGCACTCTGGAAACACCATATATTTT.

The chain uses TRBV18 and TRBJ1-1; D unclear. The ends were cut back, 4 bases at V and 3 bases at J, with 3 bases in the middle. Per the germline V gene, CDR1 is KGHSH and CDR2 is LQKENI. The CDR3 consists of 11 residues. The CDR3 loop reads CASSLDTEAFF. The CDR3 coding sequence is TGTGCCAGCTCACTCGACACTGAAGCTTTCTTT.